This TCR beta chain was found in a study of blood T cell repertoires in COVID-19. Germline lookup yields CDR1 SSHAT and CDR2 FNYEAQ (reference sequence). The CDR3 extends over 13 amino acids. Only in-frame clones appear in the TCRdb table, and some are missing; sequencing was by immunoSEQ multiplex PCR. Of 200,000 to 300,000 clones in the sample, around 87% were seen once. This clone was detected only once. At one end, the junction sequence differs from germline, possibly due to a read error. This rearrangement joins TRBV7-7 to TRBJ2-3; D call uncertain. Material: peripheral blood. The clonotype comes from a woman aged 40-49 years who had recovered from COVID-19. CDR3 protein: CASSFTLRDTQYF. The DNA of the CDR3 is TGTGCTAGCAGCTTTACTTTGAGAGATACGCAGTATTTT.